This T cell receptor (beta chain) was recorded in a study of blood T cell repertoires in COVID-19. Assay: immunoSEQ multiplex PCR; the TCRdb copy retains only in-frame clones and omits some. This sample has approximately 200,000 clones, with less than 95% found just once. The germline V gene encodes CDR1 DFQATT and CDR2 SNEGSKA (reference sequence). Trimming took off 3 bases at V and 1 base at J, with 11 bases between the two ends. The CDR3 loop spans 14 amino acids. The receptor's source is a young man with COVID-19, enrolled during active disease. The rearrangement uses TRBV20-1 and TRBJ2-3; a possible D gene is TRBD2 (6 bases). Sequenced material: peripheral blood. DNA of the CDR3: TGCAGTGCTAGTCTGCCTAGCGGCACAGATACGCAGTATTTT. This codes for CSASLPSGTDTQYF.